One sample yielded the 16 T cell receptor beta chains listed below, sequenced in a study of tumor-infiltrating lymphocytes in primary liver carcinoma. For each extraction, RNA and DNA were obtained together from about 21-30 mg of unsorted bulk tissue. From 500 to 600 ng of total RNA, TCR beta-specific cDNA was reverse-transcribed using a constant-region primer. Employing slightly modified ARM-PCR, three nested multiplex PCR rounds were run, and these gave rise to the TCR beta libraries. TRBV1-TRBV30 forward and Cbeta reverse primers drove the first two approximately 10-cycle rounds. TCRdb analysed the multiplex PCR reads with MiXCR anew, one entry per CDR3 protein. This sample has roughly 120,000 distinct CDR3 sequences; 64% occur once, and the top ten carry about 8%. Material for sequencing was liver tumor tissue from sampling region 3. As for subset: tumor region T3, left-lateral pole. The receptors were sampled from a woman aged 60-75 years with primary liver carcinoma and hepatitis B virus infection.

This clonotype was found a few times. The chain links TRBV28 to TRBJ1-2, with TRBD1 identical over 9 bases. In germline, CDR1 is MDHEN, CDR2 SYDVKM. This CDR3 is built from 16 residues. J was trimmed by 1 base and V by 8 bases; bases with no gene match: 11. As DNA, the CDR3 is TGTGCCAGCTCAGTGGCTTGGACAGGGGATAACTATGGCTACACCTTC. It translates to CASSVAWTGDNYGYTF.

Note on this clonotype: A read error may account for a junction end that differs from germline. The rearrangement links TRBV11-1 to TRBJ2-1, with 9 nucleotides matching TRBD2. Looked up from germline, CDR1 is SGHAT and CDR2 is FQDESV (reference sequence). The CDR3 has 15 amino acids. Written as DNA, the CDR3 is TGTGTCAGCAGCTCGACTAGCGGTCTATACGATGAGCAGCTCTTC. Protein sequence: CVSSSTSGLYDEQLF.

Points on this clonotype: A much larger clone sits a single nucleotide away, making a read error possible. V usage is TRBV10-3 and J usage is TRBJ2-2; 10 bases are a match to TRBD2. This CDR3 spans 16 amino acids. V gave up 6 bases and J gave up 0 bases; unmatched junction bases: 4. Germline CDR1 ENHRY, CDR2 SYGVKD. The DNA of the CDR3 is TGTGCCATCAGCGCTCTAGCGGGAGCGAACACCGGGGAGCTGTTTTTT. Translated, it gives CAISALAGANTGELFF.

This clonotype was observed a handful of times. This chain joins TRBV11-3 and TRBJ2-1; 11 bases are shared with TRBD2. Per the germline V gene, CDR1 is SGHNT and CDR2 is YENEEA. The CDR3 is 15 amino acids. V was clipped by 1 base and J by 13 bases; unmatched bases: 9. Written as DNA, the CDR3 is TGTGCCAGCAGCTTAGGAACTAGCGGGAGACTTGAACAGTTCTTC. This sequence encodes CASSLGTSGRLEQFF.

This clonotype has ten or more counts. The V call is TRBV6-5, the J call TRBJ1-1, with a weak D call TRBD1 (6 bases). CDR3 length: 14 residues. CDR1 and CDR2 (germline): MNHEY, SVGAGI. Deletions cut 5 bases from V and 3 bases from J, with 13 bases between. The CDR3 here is CASSRNRVDTEAFF. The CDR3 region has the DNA TGTGCCAGCAGTCGCAACAGGGTTGACACTGAAGCTTTCTTT.

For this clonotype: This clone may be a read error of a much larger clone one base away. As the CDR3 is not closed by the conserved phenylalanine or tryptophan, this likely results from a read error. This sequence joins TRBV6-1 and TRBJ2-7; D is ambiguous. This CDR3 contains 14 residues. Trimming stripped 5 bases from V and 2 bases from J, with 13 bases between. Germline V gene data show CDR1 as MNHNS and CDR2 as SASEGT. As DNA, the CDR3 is TGTGCCAGCAGTCGGGCAGGTGTAACCTACGAGCAGTACTAC. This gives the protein CASSRAGVTYEQYY.

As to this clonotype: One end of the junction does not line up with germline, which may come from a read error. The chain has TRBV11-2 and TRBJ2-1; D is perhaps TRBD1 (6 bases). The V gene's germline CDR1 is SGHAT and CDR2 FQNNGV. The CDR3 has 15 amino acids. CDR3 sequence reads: CASRLPGLWDNGQFF. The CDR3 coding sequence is TGTGCCAGCCGCTTGCCGGGGTTATGGGACAATGGGCAGTTCTTC.

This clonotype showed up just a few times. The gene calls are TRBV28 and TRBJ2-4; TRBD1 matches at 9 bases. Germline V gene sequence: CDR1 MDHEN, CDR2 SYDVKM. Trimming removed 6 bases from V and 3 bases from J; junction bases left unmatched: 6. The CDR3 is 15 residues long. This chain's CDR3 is CASRQTGQGKNIQYF. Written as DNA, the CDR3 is TGTGCCAGCAGGCAAACGGGACAGGGCAAAAACATTCAGTACTTC.

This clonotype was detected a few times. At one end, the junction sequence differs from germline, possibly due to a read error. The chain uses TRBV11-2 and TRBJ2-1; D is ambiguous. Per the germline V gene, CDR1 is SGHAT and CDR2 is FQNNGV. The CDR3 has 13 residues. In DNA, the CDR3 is TGTGCCAGCAGCTTGTTGCAGAGCAATGGGCAGTTCTTC. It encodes CASSLLQSNGQFF.

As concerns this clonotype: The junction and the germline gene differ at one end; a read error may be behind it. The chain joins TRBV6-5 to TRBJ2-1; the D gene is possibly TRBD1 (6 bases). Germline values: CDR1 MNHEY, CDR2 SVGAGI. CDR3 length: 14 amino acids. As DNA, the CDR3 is TGTACCAGCAGTTACTCGCGGTGTAGGGGGGAGCAGTTCTTC. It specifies CTSSYSRCRGEQFF.

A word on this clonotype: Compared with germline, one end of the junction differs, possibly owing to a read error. CDR3 sequence reads: CGVSSVYNEQFF. For the CDR3, the DNA is TGCGGCGTCAGTAGCGTCTACAATGAGCAGTTCTTC. The chain couples TRBV29-1 to TRBJ2-1; the D gene is possibly TRBD2 (5 bases). The CDR3 runs to 12 residues. Germline V gives CDR1 SQVTM, CDR2 ANQGSEA.

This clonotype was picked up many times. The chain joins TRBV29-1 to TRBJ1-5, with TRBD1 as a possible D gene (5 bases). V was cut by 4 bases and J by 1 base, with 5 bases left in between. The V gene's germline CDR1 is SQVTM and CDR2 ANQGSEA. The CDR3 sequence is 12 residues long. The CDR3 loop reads CSVGTSNQPQHF. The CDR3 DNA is TGCAGCGTTGGGACAAGCAATCAGCCCCAGCATTTT.

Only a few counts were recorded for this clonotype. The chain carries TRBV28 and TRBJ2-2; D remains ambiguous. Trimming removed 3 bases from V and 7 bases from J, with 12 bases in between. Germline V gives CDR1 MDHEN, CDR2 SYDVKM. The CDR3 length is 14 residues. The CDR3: CASSFSSRHGELFF. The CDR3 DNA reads TGTGCCAGCAGTTTTTCGAGTAGGCACGGGGAGCTGTTTTTT.

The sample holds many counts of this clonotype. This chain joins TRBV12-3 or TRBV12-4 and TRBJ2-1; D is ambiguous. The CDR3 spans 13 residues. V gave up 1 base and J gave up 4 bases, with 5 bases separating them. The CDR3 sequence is CASSLGFYNEQFF. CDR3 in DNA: TGTGCCAGCAGTTTAGGGTTTTACAATGAGCAGTTCTTC.

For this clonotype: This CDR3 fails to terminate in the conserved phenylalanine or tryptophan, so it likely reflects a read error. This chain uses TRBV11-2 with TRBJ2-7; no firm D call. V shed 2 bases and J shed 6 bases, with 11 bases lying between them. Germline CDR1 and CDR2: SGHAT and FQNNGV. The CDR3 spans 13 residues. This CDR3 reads CASSLTGESEQYY. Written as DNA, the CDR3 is TGTGCCAGCAGCTTAACTGGCGAGAGCGAGCAGTACTAC.

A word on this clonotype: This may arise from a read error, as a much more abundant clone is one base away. This CDR3 is CASSLDGRSTDRQYF. The CDR3 coding sequence is TGTGCCAGCAGCTTGGATGGGCGAAGCACAGATAGGCAGTATTTT. The genes are TRBV7-9 and TRBJ2-3; D is unresolved. Looked up from germline, CDR1 is SEHNR and CDR2 is FQNEAQ (reference sequence). The CDR3 contains 15 residues.